This TCR beta chain was found in a study of blood T cell repertoires in COVID-19. Original data processing: It was from reference gene primer amplification that nucleated cell counts were estimated. The protocol was immunoSEQ multiplex PCR, while the TCRdb copy is restricted to in-frame clones and leaves out a portion. Clone size and the V and J calls come from that table; the DNA yielded D and trimming. The table has 380,000 or so clones, about 90% seen once. Germline V gene lookup returns CDR1 SGHNT and CDR2 YYREEE (reference sequence). The CDR3 has 13 residues. The V end lost 0 bases, the J end lost 5 bases, and 9 bases lay between the germline ends.

The rearrangement uses TRBV5-4 and TRBJ2-7; unclear D gene. The sample was peripheral blood. The TCR comes from a man between 35 and 55 years old with acute or convalescent COVID-19. CDR3 residues: CASSLDTAHEQYF. Here the CDR3 DNA reads TGTGCCAGCAGCTTGGATACAGCCCACGAGCAGTACTTC.